This T cell receptor beta chain originates from a study of T cell responses to AZD1222 COVID-19 vaccine. Broader study findings: Among those given AZD1222, only 5 to 7 were seropositive at baseline. Once two AZD1222 doses were given, Spike-specific TCR breadth and depth went up.

Comment on this clone: Its antigen is as yet unknown.

Sequencing was performed with immunoSEQ multiplex PCR; in TCRdb, only in-frame clones are kept and a portion is missing. The data contain approximately 110,000 clones, 87% of them singletons. The CDR3 length is 13 residues. Germline V gives CDR1 SEHNR, CDR2 FQNEAQ (reference sequence). Trimming took 5 bases from V and 6 from J, leaving 12 bases between them. The V call is TRBV7-9, the J call TRBJ2-3; D is perhaps TRBD1 (7 bases). Sequenced material: peripheral blood, taken on day 0 of AZD1222 vaccination. The origin of this receptor is an adult in good health. Here the CDR3 reads CASSPTGRDTQYF. CDR3 nucleotide sequence: TGTGCCAGCAGCCCGACAGGGAGGGATACGCAGTATTTT.